This T cell receptor beta chain was recorded in a study of blood T cell repertoires in COVID-19. In the study overall: Samples taken during acute and convalescent COVID-19 were collected in the United States, Italy and Spain. In each case, the material was cDNA or gDNA derived from T cells, B-cell-depleted T cells, or PBMCs.

In the authors' workflow: Counts of nucleated cells, estimated from reference gene primer amplification, were obtained. Sequenced by immunoSEQ multiplex PCR; TCRdb stores in-frame clones only, minus some. V and J calls and clone size follow that table, whereas D and trimming were derived from the DNA. The top ten hold 4.5% to 5.5% of the sample, which has about 220,000 clones, roughly 80% seen once. Germline CDR1 is MDHEN and CDR2 is SYDVKM. V was cut by 3 bases and J by 7 bases, with 13 bases left in between. The CDR3 is 14 amino acids. This clonotype was obtained from a human donor in a cohort sampled during active COVID-19. The sample consisted of peripheral blood. J is TRBJ1-5 and V is TRBV28, with D possibly TRBD1 on 5 matching bases. CDR3 nucleotide sequence: TGTGCCAGCAGTTTTGGGTCAGGGTACCAGCCCCAGCATTTT. Translated: CASSFGSGYQPQHF.